Listed here are 12 T cell receptor beta chains from one sample, sequenced in a study of T cell responses to AZD1222 COVID-19 vaccine. This table comes from immunoSEQ multiplex PCR, and its TCRdb copy is limited to in-frame clones, with some not included. The sample carries more than 80,000 clones, roughly 90% recorded once. The input for sequencing was peripheral blood, taken on day 0 of AZD1222 vaccination. These receptors were collected from an adult in good health.

The rearrangement joins TRBV2 to TRBJ2-3, with 9 bases aligning to TRBD2. The junction had 7 bases not matched to a gene; V was cut back by 4 bases and J by 2 bases. Germline CDR1 SNHLY, CDR2 FYNNEI. This CDR3 spans 16 amino acids. The CDR3 protein is CASSASSGSHTDTQYF. The CDR3, as DNA: TGTGCCAGCAGTGCTAGTAGCGGGAGTCACACAGATACGCAGTATTTT.

The rearrangement links TRBV11-2 to TRBJ2-3; D unclear. CDR3 length: 14 residues. V lost 0 bases, J lost 2 bases, and 6 bases lay in between. CDR1 SGHAT and CDR2 FQNNGV come from the germline V gene. The CDR3 DNA reads as TGTGCCAGCAGCTTAGAGCATCTCACAGATACGCAGTATTTT. Encoded protein: CASSLEHLTDTQYF.

The chain links TRBV10-3 to TRBJ1-5; D perhaps matches TRBD1 (6 bases). The CDR3 has 13 residues. In germline, CDR1 is ENHRY, CDR2 SYGVKD. Trimming left V 7 bases short and J 5 bases short, with 12 bases between. CDR3 protein: CAITQGEDQPQHF. The CDR3 coding sequence is TGTGCCATCACACAGGGAGAGGATCAGCCCCAGCATTTT.

V usage is TRBV11-1 and J usage is TRBJ2-7; D unclear. The CDR3 consists of 13 residues. V lost 1 base to trimming and J lost 4 bases, with 8 bases between them. Germline V lookup: CDR1 SGHAT, CDR2 FQDESV (reference sequence). The CDR3 DNA reads TGTGCCAGCAGCTTAGTGGAGTCGTACGAGCAGTACTTC. Its protein is CASSLVESYEQYF.

V usage is TRBV2 and J usage is TRBJ2-7; D unresolved. The CDR3 runs to 12 residues. Germline V lookup: CDR1 SNHLY, CDR2 FYNNEI. With 3 bases removed from V and 6 bases from J, the gap between germline ends came to 9 bases. CDR3 sequence: CASSDSVPEQYF. The CDR3 region has the DNA TGTGCCAGCAGTGATTCAGTCCCCGAGCAGTACTTC.

The chain joins TRBV5-6 to TRBJ1-1; TRBD1 might be the D (6 bases). Germline CDR1 and CDR2: SGHDT and YYEEEE. Trimming took 4 bases from V and 4 from J, leaving 20 bases between them. CDR3 length: 16 residues. CDR3 amino acids: CASSPLGGADLTEAFF. The DNA for the CDR3 is TGTGCCAGCAGCCCGCTCGGGGGCGCGGACCTCACTGAAGCTTTCTTT. The full variable domain, completed using reference TRBV5-6 and TRBJ1-1, is DAGVTQSPTHLIKTRGQQVTLRCSPKSGHDTVSWYQQALGQGPQFIFQYYEEEERQRGNFPDRFSGHQFPNYSSELNVNALLLGDSALYLCASSPLGGADLTEAFFGQGTRLTVV.

The J gene is TRBJ2-7, the V gene TRBV7-8, with D possibly matching TRBD1 (5 bases). The V gene's germline CDR1 is SGHVS and CDR2 FQNEAQ. Trimming shortened V by 1 base and J by 1 base, and 8 bases separated the two germline ends. The CDR3 has 14 amino acids. DNA for the CDR3: TGTGCCAGCAGCTTAGGGGGCAAATCCTACGAGCAGTACTTC. Amino acids: CASSLGGKSYEQYF.

The chain uses TRBV7-3 and TRBJ2-3; possibly TRBD1 for D (6 bases). Germline CDR1 and CDR2: SGHTA and FQGTGA. V lost 5 bases and J 1 base, leaving 16 bases between the germline ends. This CDR3 is built from 16 residues. The chain's CDR3 is CASSPHTGLGTDTQYF. The CDR3 DNA sequence: TGTGCCAGCAGCCCCCATACAGGGTTGGGCACAGATACGCAGTATTTT.

The chain recombines TRBV24-1 with TRBJ1-1; 9 nucleotides agree with TRBD1. Per the germline V gene, CDR1 is KGHDR and CDR2 is SFDVKD. Trimming cost V 6 bases and J 2 bases; bases outside gene matches: 6. There are 15 residues in the CDR3. Here the CDR3 DNA reads TGTGCCACCAGTAGTTCGGGACAGGGAAACACTGAAGCTTTCTTT. Its translation: CATSSSGQGNTEAFF.

The chain recombines TRBV28 with TRBJ2-7; 10 bases align to TRBD1. This CDR3 contains 16 residues. V lost 7 bases and J lost 3; bases outside the gene matches: 12. Germline V CDR1 and CDR2: MDHEN, SYDVKM. The CDR3 DNA reads as TGTGCCAGCACCAAAACCCCCGGGACAGGGGTCTACGAGCAGTACTTC. As protein: CASTKTPGTGVYEQYF.

This chain joins TRBV6-6 and TRBJ2-1, with D possibly matching TRBD1 (6 bases). This CDR3 comprises 15 residues. The V and J ends lost 5 bases and 2 bases respectively, with 13 bases between them. The V gene's germline CDR1 is MNHNY and CDR2 SVGAGI (reference sequence). The CDR3 DNA reads as TGTGCCAGCAGTCTAACCGGGACACCCTACAATGAGCAGTTCTTC. This gives the protein CASSLTGTPYNEQFF.

The rearrangement uses TRBV6-5 and TRBJ2-7, with 7 bases identical to TRBD2. J was trimmed by 2 bases and V by 6 bases; bases with no gene match: 7. This CDR3 has 14 residues. Per the germline V gene, CDR1 is MNHEY and CDR2 is SVGAGI. The CDR3 DNA reads as TGTGCCAGCAGCCCCTCTAGCGGAGCCTACGAGCAGTACTTC. Amino acid sequence: CASSPSSGAYEQYF.